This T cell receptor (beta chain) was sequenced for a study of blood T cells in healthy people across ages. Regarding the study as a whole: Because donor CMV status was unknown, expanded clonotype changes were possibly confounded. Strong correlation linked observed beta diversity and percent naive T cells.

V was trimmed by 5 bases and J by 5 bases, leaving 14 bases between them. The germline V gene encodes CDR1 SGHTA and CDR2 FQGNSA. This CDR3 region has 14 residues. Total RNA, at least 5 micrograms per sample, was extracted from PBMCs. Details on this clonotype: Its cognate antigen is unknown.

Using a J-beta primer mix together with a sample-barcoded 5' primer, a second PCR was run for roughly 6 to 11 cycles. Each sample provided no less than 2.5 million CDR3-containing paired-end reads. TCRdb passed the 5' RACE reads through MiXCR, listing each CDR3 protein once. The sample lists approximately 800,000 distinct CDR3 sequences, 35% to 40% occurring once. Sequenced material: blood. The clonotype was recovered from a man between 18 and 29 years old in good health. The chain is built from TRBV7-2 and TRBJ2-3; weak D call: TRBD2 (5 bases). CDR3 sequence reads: CASSPRAGKDTQYF. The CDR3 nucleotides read TGTGCCAGCAGCCCGCGGGCCGGAAAAGATACGCAGTATTTT.